A selection of T cell receptor beta chains follows, all from one sample in a study of lymphopenia after photon versus proton radiotherapy. Sequencing was performed with immunoSEQ multiplex PCR; in TCRdb, only in-frame clones are kept and a portion is missing. The sample has around 26,000 clones, about nine tenths seen once. The sequenced sample was peripheral blood, obtained from a patient treated with photon-based radiotherapy. These receptors originate from a woman between 45 and 60 years old with cholangiocarcinoma. Both conserved end residues are part of each CDR3. The D gene is left open where the match is weak. Clone size, where shown, is once, few, many, or a class for clones that have expanded.

j_gene: TRBJ1-2
v_gene: TRBV4-3
abundance: -
d_gene: TRBD1
CDR3aa: CASSQTGTGAGGYTF
CDR3nt: TGCGCCAGCAGCCAGACCGGGACAGGGGCGGGTGGCTACACCTTC

j_gene: TRBJ1-1
v_gene: TRBV9
abundance: -
d_gene: -
CDR3aa: CASSATGASNTEAFF
CDR3nt: TGTGCCAGCAGTGCTACTGGGGCTTCGAACACTGAAGCTTTCTTT

j_gene: TRBJ1-3
v_gene: TRBV5-1
abundance: -
d_gene: -
CDR3aa: CASSGGFSGNTIYF
CDR3nt: TGCGCCAGCAGTGGTGGTTTTTCTGGAAACACCATATATTTT

j_gene: TRBJ2-3
v_gene: TRBV18
abundance: -
d_gene: TRBD1
CDR3aa: CASSPATVTGGTDTQYF
CDR3nt: TGTGCCAGCTCACCAGCGACCGTGACAGGGGGCACAGATACGCAGTATTTT

j_gene: TRBJ1-2
v_gene: TRBV19
abundance: -
d_gene: -
CDR3aa: CASSIYGQSYGYTF
CDR3nt: TGTGCCAGTAGTATTTACGGACAGAGTTATGGCTACACCTTC

j_gene: TRBJ2-2
v_gene: TRBV5-1
abundance: -
d_gene: -
CDR3aa: CASSLGEPGELFF
CDR3nt: TGCGCCAGCAGCTTGGGTGAACCCGGGGAGCTGTTTTTT

j_gene: TRBJ2-7
v_gene: TRBV30
abundance: once
d_gene: TRBD2
CDR3aa: CAWRREGLRNEQYF
CDR3nt: TGTGCCTGGAGGCGGGAGGGGCTCAGGAACGAGCAGTACTTC

j_gene: TRBJ2-2
v_gene: TRBV7-2
abundance: -
d_gene: -
CDR3aa: CASSLSGPPGTGELFF
CDR3nt: TGTGCCAGCAGCTTATCGGGACCCCCGGGGACCGGGGAGCTGTTTTTT

j_gene: TRBJ1-6
v_gene: TRBV9
abundance: -
d_gene: TRBD1
CDR3aa: CASSEKDRGSDSPLHF
CDR3nt: TGTGCCAGCAGCGAAAAAGACAGGGGATCTGATTCACCCCTCCACTTT

j_gene: TRBJ1-1
v_gene: TRBV7-2
abundance: -
d_gene: TRBD1
CDR3aa: CASTGGIMNTEAFF
CDR3nt: TGTGCCAGCACAGGGGGAATTATGAACACTGAAGCTTTCTTT

j_gene: TRBJ2-6
v_gene: TRBV5-1
abundance: -
d_gene: TRBD2
CDR3aa: CASSLERGGASGANVLTF
CDR3nt: TGCGCCAGCAGCTTGGAACGGGGAGGGGCGAGTGGGGCCAACGTCCTGACTTTC

j_gene: TRBJ1-2
v_gene: TRBV2
abundance: -
d_gene: -
CDR3aa: CASRWGWGNYGYTF
CDR3nt: TGTGCCAGCCGTTGGGGGTGGGGAAACTATGGCTACACCTTC

j_gene: TRBJ1-1
v_gene: TRBV19
abundance: -
d_gene: TRBD1
CDR3aa: CASSPRDRGKNTEAFF
CDR3nt: TGTGCCAGTAGTCCCCGGGACAGGGGAAAGAACACTGAAGCTTTCTTT

j_gene: TRBJ2-7
v_gene: TRBV12-5
abundance: -
d_gene: -
CDR3aa: CASGLVDPEQYF
CDR3nt: TGTGCTAGTGGTTTGGTTGACCCCGAGCAGTACTTC

j_gene: TRBJ2-5
v_gene: TRBV7-9
abundance: -
d_gene: TRBD2
CDR3aa: CASNPPGGETQYF
CDR3nt: TGTGCCAGCAACCCTCCGGGGGGAGAGACCCAGTACTTC

j_gene: TRBJ2-1
v_gene: TRBV10-2
abundance: -
d_gene: -
CDR3aa: CASTGGGAMVGEQFF
CDR3nt: TGCGCCAGCACCGGGGGCGGGGCGATGGTAGGTGAGCAGTTCTTC

j_gene: TRBJ1-1
v_gene: TRBV10-2
abundance: -
d_gene: -
CDR3aa: CASRGVSATEAFF
CDR3nt: TGCGCCAGCAGAGGGGTGAGTGCCACTGAAGCTTTCTTT

j_gene: TRBJ2-7
v_gene: TRBV7-7
abundance: -
d_gene: -
CDR3aa: CASSLERREITYEQYF
CDR3nt: TGTGCCAGCAGCTTAGAGCGCAGGGAGATTACCTACGAGCAGTACTTC

j_gene: TRBJ1-1
v_gene: TRBV9
abundance: -
d_gene: -
CDR3aa: CASRGFNNTEAFF
CDR3nt: TGTGCCAGCAGGGGCTTTAACAACACTGAAGCTTTCTTT

j_gene: TRBJ2-7
v_gene: TRBV4-1
abundance: -
d_gene: -
CDR3aa: CASSQAPGDYEQYF
CDR3nt: TGCGCCAGCAGCCAAGCTCCAGGGGACTACGAGCAGTACTTC

j_gene: TRBJ1-1
v_gene: TRBV7-9
abundance: -
d_gene: -
CDR3aa: CASGGHMNTEAFF
CDR3nt: TGTGCCAGCGGAGGACATATGAACACTGAAGCTTTCTTT

j_gene: TRBJ2-2
v_gene: TRBV18
abundance: -
d_gene: -
CDR3aa: CASSPYEGQGTGELFF
CDR3nt: TGTGCCAGCTCTCCCTACGAGGGCCAGGGCACCGGGGAGCTGTTTTTT

j_gene: TRBJ1-3
v_gene: TRBV7-9
abundance: -
d_gene: TRBD1
CDR3aa: CASSLQGQGTNTIYF
CDR3nt: TGTGCCAGCAGCCTTCAGGGACAGGGCACGAACACCATATATTTT

j_gene: TRBJ1-2
v_gene: TRBV11-2
abundance: -
d_gene: TRBD1
CDR3aa: CASSSPDRGYGYTF
CDR3nt: TGTGCCAGCAGTTCCCCCGACAGGGGGTATGGCTACACCTTC

j_gene: TRBJ1-2
v_gene: TRBV19
abundance: -
d_gene: -
CDR3aa: CASSMLGDHGYTF
CDR3nt: TGTGCCAGTAGTATGTTGGGGGACCATGGCTACACCTTC

j_gene: TRBJ1-1
v_gene: TRBV27
abundance: -
d_gene: -
CDR3aa: CASSFSTLKMNTEAFF
CDR3nt: TGTGCCAGCAGTTTCTCTACCCTTAAAATGAACACTGAAGCTTTCTTT

j_gene: TRBJ2-3
v_gene: TRBV9
abundance: -
d_gene: -
CDR3aa: CASSVVGDTDTQYF
CDR3nt: TGTGCCAGCAGCGTAGTCGGCGACACAGATACGCAGTATTTT

j_gene: TRBJ1-4
v_gene: TRBV6-5
abundance: -
d_gene: -
CDR3aa: CASSYRGSNEKLFF
CDR3nt: TGTGCCAGCAGTTATCGTGGATCTAATGAAAAACTGTTTTTT

j_gene: TRBJ2-6
v_gene: TRBV4-1
abundance: -
d_gene: TRBD1
CDR3aa: CASSLSGTGGDGANVLTF
CDR3nt: TGCGCCAGCAGCCTTTCCGGGACAGGGGGGGATGGGGCCAACGTCCTGACTTTC

j_gene: TRBJ1-1
v_gene: TRBV5-4
abundance: -
d_gene: -
CDR3aa: CASSLPGRLNTEAFF
CDR3nt: TGTGCCAGCAGCTTGCCGGGACGGCTGAACACTGAAGCTTTCTTT

j_gene: TRBJ1-1
v_gene: TRBV12-5
abundance: -
d_gene: -
CDR3aa: CASGLQMNTEAFF
CDR3nt: TGTGCTAGTGGCCTACAAATGAACACTGAAGCTTTCTTT

j_gene: TRBJ1-2
v_gene: TRBV7-9
abundance: -
d_gene: -
CDR3aa: CASSLVDSPNYGYTF
CDR3nt: TGTGCCAGCAGCTTAGTTGACAGCCCTAACTATGGCTACACCTTC